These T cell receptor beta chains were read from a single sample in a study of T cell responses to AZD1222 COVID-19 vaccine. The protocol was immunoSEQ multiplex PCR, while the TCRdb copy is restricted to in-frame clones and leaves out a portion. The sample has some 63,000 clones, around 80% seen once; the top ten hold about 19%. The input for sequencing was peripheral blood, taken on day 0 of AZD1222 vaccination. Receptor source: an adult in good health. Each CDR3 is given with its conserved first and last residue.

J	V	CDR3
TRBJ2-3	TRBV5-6	CASSLWGEGLSTDTQYF
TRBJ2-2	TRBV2	CASSSPGTGKNGELFF
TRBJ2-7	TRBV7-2	CASSLTGTGRYEQYF
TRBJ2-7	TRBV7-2	CASRGLATLRGGYEQYF
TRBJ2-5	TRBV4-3	CASSQEGRGGETQYF
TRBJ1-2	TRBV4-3	CASSFQGTNYGYTF
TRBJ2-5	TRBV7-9	CASSSGQRGETQYF
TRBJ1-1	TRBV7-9	CASSPGQGAPPNMNTEAFF
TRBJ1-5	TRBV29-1	CSVSEGVNQPQHF
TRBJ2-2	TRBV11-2	CASSLGVLAGGGGELFF
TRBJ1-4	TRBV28	CASTRGRATNEKLFF
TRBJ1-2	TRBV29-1	CSVEGQGAGGYTF
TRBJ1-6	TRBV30	CAWSWRGNSYNSPLHF
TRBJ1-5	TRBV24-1	CATSDPGTGGSNQPQHF
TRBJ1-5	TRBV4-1	CASSQDETGYSNQPQHF
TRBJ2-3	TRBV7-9	CASSLAGQGGADTQYF
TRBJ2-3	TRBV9	CASSPHGSSTDTQYF
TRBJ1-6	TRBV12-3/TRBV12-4	CASRLDSGILHF
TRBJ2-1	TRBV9	CASSPRTSGYQSSYNEQFF
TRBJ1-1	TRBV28	CASHPPGARTEAFF
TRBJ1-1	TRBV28	CASSLPDRVPTEAFF
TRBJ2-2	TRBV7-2	CASSSQGHTNTGELFF
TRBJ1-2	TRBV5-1	CASSSDGIYGYTF
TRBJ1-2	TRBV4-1	CASSQAPGTVFFTNYGYTF
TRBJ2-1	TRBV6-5	CASRRGRGNEQFF
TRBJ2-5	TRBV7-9	CASSRQSQETQYF
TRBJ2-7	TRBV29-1	CSTGESSYEQYF
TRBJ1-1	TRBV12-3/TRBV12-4	CASSSRTARAFF
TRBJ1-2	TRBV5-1	CASSLNRRDGYTF
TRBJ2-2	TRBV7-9	CASSAPTSGSPGELFF
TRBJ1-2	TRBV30	CAWSVYREGRYTF
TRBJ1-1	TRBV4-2	CASSRPEVWVSGTEAFF
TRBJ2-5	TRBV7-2	CASSRDPAGGRETQYF
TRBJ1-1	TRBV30	CAWSGSGFEAFF
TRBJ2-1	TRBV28	CASSLSFTSSYNEQFF
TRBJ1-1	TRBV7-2	CASSLRGGTVTEAFF
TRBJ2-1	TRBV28	CASSQSARGHNEQFF
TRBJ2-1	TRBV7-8	CASSQYVRTSRNEQFF
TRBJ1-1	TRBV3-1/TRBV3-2	CASSQDPGRRGAEAFF
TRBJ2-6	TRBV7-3	CASSQDSGANVLTF
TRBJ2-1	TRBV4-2	CASSQEGRGNNEQFF
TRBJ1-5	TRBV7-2	CASSSTPGNQPQHF
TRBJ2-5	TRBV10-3	CAISGKLSREETQYF
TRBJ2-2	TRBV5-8	CASSPRQGVWTGELFF
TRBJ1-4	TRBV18	CASSLDDSNEKLFF